This T cell receptor beta chain was captured in a study of blood T cell repertoires in COVID-19. Study at large: The United States, Italy and Spain provided the acute and convalescent COVID-19 samples. In each case, the material was cDNA or gDNA derived from T cells, B-cell-depleted T cells, or PBMCs.

Trimming removed 5 bases from V and 6 bases from J; junction bases left unmatched: 11. CDR3 size: 16 residues. Germline-derived CDR1 and CDR2 are SGHTA and FQGTGA. Clones were sequenced by immunoSEQ multiplex PCR, and TCRdb holds only the in-frame ones, with some missing. The sample contains a few hundred thousand clones, 86% of which appear only once. V usage is TRBV7-3 and J usage is TRBJ2-3, with 10 positions matching TRBD2. Material: peripheral blood. The receptor was isolated from a woman in her forties or fifties with acute or convalescent COVID-19. The CDR3: CASSPSAGGPWDTQYF. CDR3 nucleotide sequence: TGTGCCAGCAGCCCTTCAGCGGGAGGGCCATGGGATACGCAGTATTTT.